This T cell receptor beta chain comes out of a study of early T cells in non-severe SARS-CoV-2 infection. Ten or more counts support this clonotype. A single record per CDR3 protein comes from TCRdb applying MiXCR to the 5' RACE reads. The table has 60,000 to 65,000 distinct CDR3 sequences, about 9.3% seen once. The germline V gene encodes CDR1 ENHRY and CDR2 SYGVKD. This CDR3 has 13 residues. The V end was cut by 10 bases, the J end by 5 bases, with 15 bases between. Material for sequencing was whole blood. The chain couples TRBV10-3 to TRBJ2-1; D is unresolved. The TCR sequence derives from an adult who was a healthcare worker with PCR-confirmed SARS-CoV-2 infection or an uninfected control (not recorded which). The CDR3 here is CATTGRQNNEQFF. The CDR3 region has the DNA TGTGCCACCACCGGACGTCAAAACAATGAGCAGTTCTTC.